This TCR beta chain was sequenced for a study of shared clonotypes between healthy human individuals. Study-level background: Three plates were used per donor for CD4 naive, three for CD4 memory, two for CD8 naive and one for CD8 memory.

It was roughly 210 ng DNA, about 30,000 T cell genomes, that sorted-subset replicate PCRs used. Generated by immunoSEQ multiplex PCR, the TCRdb table keeps only in-frame clones and is missing some. In the table there are roughly 120,000 clones, about 63% of which are singletons. Germline lookup yields CDR1 MDHEN and CDR2 SYDVKM. The CDR3 is made up of 20 amino acids. V lost 5 bases, J lost 1 base, and 18 bases stayed unmatched. As regards this clone: Its specificity is not known.

Only Caucasian adults living in Nashville, Tennessee served as donors. Study results and caveats: Sequencing depth was expected to affect clonotype sharing among donors.

This receptor was identified in a woman in her twenties or thirties in good health. Source material: memory CD8+ T cells sorted from blood. The subset was: CD45RO+ cells pooled with CCR7-negative TemRA cells. This rearrangement joins TRBV28 to TRBJ2-3, with TRBD2 identical over 10 bases. The CDR3 coding sequence is TGTGCCAGCAGTGCCCCGAAAGGAAGATCCGGGACTAGCGGCACAGATACGCAGTATTTT. It codes for CASSAPKGRSGTSGTDTQYF.